The 6 T cell receptor beta chains below all came from one sample that was sequenced in a study of blood T cell repertoires in COVID-19. Generated by immunoSEQ multiplex PCR, the TCRdb table keeps only in-frame clones and is missing some. The sample records around 470,000 clones, approximately 89% being singletons. The sequenced sample was peripheral blood. The receptor set was obtained from a man between 18 and 29 years old with COVID-19, enrolled during active disease.

The chain has TRBV5-1 and TRBJ2-5; 7 nucleotides line up with TRBD1. Germline V CDR1 and CDR2: SGHRS, YFSETQ. This CDR3 has 15 residues. V trimming: 4 bases; J trimming: 2 bases; junction bases outside the gene matches: 8. CDR3 in amino acids: CASSLTGNPQETQYF. CDR3 coding DNA: TGCGCCAGCAGCCTGACAGGGAACCCGCAAGAGACCCAGTACTTC. Full variable domain (rest looked up from reference TRBV5-1 and TRBJ2-5): KAGVTQTPRYLIKTRGQQVTLSCSPISGHRSVSWYQQTPGQGLQFLFEYFSETQRNKGNFPGRFSGRQFSNSRSEMNVSTLELGDSALYLCASSLTGNPQETQYFGPGTRLLVL.

The genes are TRBV27 and TRBJ2-7; D call uncertain. Germline assignment: CDR1 MNHEY and CDR2 SMNVEV (reference sequence). The CDR3 spans 10 residues. Between the trimmed V and J ends, which lost 6 bases and 5 bases, there was a span of 5 bases. The CDR3 loop is CASRRHEQYF. CDR3 nucleotide sequence: TGTGCCAGCAGGCGGCACGAGCAGTACTTC.

The chain uses TRBV2 and TRBJ1-2, with D possibly TRBD1 on 6 matching bases. Germline V gene lookup returns CDR1 SNHLY and CDR2 FYNNEI. The CDR3 sequence is 12 residues long. V was pared by 7 bases and J by 8 bases, with 14 bases between. The CDR3 sequence is CASNREPYGYTF. CDR3 DNA sequence: TGTGCCAGCAACAGGGAACCCTACGGCTACACCTTC.

The genes are TRBV20-1 and TRBJ2-3; D may be TRBD2 (5 bases). The CDR3 contains 15 residues. CDR1 and CDR2 (germline): DFQATT, SNEGSKA (reference sequence). V shed 3 bases and J shed 4 bases, with 17 bases lying between them. The chain's CDR3 is CSASADLRASDTQYF. The CDR3 DNA reads TGCAGTGCTAGTGCAGACTTGAGGGCGTCAGATACGCAGTATTTT.

The CDR3 spells CASSWAGGNTGELFF. CDR3 DNA: TGTGCCAGCTCCTGGGCAGGGGGCAACACCGGGGAGCTGTTTTTT. This chain links TRBV19 with TRBJ2-2, with 8 nucleotides matching TRBD1. The junction had 8 bases not matched to a gene; V was cut back by 9 bases and J by 2 bases. The germline V gene has CDR1 LNHDA and CDR2 SQIVND (reference sequence). There are 15 residues in the CDR3. Using reference TRBV19 and TRBJ2-2 for the parts outside the CDR3, the full variable domain is DGGITQSPKYLFRKEGQNVTLSCEQNLNHDAMYWYRQDPGQGLRLIYYSQIVNDFQKGDIAEGYSVSREKKESFPLTVTSAQKNPTAFYLCASSWAGGNTGELFFGEGSRLTVL.

The chain joins TRBV4-1 to TRBJ1-1, with 7 positions matching TRBD1. The CDR3 runs 16 residues. CDR1 and CDR2 (germline): MGHRA, YSYEKL. V trimming: 3 bases; J trimming: 0 bases; junction bases outside the gene matches: 7. CDR3 in amino acids: CASSHRQGGMNTEAFF. The CDR3 coding sequence is TGCGCCAGCAGCCACCGACAGGGTGGGATGAACACTGAAGCTTTCTTT.